Detailed here is one T cell receptor beta chain. This entry is derived from a study of blood T cell repertoires in COVID-19. Study-level information: The analysed material was cDNA or gDNA that came from T cells, B-cell-depleted T cells, or PBMCs.

Source study methods: Scientists estimated how many nucleated cells there were by amplifying reference gene primers. Clones were sequenced by immunoSEQ multiplex PCR, and TCRdb holds only the in-frame ones, with some missing. The V and J calls and the clone size are those of that table, but D and trimming were determined from the DNA. The profile covers over 250,000 clones, with 70% to 90% appearing a single time and 2% to 3% taken by the ten largest. Germline V gene lookup returns CDR1 SEHNR and CDR2 FQNEAQ (reference sequence). CDR3 length equals 17 residues. J gave up 0 bases and V 4 bases, and 5 bases lay outside the gene matches.

The sequenced sample consisted of peripheral blood. The sequence derives from a woman in her forties or fifties with acute or convalescent COVID-19. The chain uses TRBV7-9 and TRBJ1-6; 8 positions match TRBD1. The CDR3, as DNA: TGTGCCAGCAGCTCGGGAACAGGGGGCTCCTATAATTCACCCCTCCACTTT. Translating it yields CASSSGTGGSYNSPLHF.